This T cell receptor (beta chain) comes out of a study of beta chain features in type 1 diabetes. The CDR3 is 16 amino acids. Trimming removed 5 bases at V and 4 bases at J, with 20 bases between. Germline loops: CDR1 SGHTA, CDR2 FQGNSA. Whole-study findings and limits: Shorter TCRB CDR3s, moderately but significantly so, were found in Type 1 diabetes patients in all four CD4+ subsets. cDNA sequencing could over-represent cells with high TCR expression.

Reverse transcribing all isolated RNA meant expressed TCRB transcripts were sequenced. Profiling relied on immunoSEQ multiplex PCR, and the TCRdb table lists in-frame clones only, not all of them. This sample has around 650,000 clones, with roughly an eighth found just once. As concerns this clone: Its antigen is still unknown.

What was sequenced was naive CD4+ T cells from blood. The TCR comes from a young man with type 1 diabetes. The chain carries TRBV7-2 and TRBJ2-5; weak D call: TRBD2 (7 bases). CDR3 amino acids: CASSPLRGGLGETQYF. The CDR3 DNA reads TGTGCCAGCAGCCCCCTGAGGGGGGGTCTAGGAGAGACCCAGTACTTC.